The 28 T cell receptor beta chains below all came from one sample that was sequenced in a study of follicular helper T cells after annual influenza vaccination. Some clones are missing from TCRdb's copy, which holds only in-frame ones; the method was immunoSEQ multiplex PCR. The sample has nearly 15,000 clones; approximately 84% are singletons. Time point noted: 2014-2015 season, 7 days after vaccination. Source: CXCR5+ CD38- circulating T follicular helper cells from blood, taken 7 days after influenza vaccination. The subset here: circulating Tfh, non-naive CD4+CXCR5+PD-1+ (ICOS+CD38+ or ICOS-CD38-). The receptors were sampled from an adult who received the influenza vaccine.

This clone showed up just a few times. The V call is TRBV10-3, the J call TRBJ1-2; 7 nucleotides match TRBD1. CDR1 is ENHRY, CDR2 SYGVKD, per germline. This CDR3 has 16 amino acids. V lost 0 bases, J lost 5 bases, and 9 bases stayed unmatched. The CDR3 is CAISESPGGNTYGYTF. CDR3 bases: TGTGCCATCAGTGAGTCACCAGGGGGTAATACTTATGGCTACACCTTC.

This clone has just one count. V is TRBV19 and J is TRBJ1-4, with 7 bases aligning to TRBD1. The CDR3 consists of 15 residues. From germline, CDR1 is LNHDA and CDR2 SQIVND (reference sequence). The junction had 0 bases not matched to a gene; V was cut back by 2 bases and J by 0 bases. The CDR3 loop reads CASSIQGATNEKLFF. The CDR3 DNA is TGTGCCAGTAGTATACAGGGGGCAACTAATGAAAAACTGTTTTTT.

The rearrangement uses TRBV18 and TRBJ2-1; TRBD1 agrees at 8 bases. This CDR3 spans 14 amino acids. The V gene's germline CDR1 is KGHSH and CDR2 LQKENI. The trim removed 3 bases at V and 7 bases at J, leaving 5 bases unmatched. This CDR3 reads CASSPGTGGNEQFF. DNA of the CDR3: TGTGCCAGCTCACCTGGGACAGGTGGGAATGAGCAGTTCTTC.

The chain combines TRBV12-5 with TRBJ1-5, with 9 bases fitting TRBD1. Germline-derived CDR1 and CDR2 are LGHNT and FRNRAP. The V gene end was trimmed by 6 bases and the J gene end by 4 bases; junction bases not matched to a gene: 7. The CDR3 spans 15 residues. CDR3 region: CASGPGTGFNQPQHF. The CDR3 DNA follows: TGTGCTAGTGGCCCCGGGACAGGGTTTAATCAGCCCCAGCATTTT.

Only a few counts were recorded for this clone. The chain has TRBV19 and TRBJ1-1; D is unclear. V gave up 5 bases and J gave up 11 bases, with 15 bases separating them. The CDR3 consists of 12 residues. Per the germline V gene, CDR1 is LNHDA and CDR2 is SQIVND (reference sequence). The CDR3 DNA reads as TGTGCCAGTAGTCCCGACACCCTTCGGGCTTTCTTT. As protein: CASSPDTLRAFF. The variable domain in full, with the rest retrieved from reference TRBV19 and TRBJ1-1, is DGGITQSPKYLFRKEGQNVTLSCEQNLNHDAMYWYRQDPGQGLRLIYYSQIVNDFQKGDIAEGYSVSREKKESFPLTVTSAQKNPTAFYLCASSPDTLRAFFGQGTRLTVV.

The chain carries TRBV5-4 and TRBJ2-1, with 14 bases matching TRBD2. CDR3 length equals 15 residues. In germline, CDR1 is SGHNT, CDR2 YYREEE (reference sequence). Losses at the gene ends were 1 base for V and 8 bases for J; bases not matched to a gene: 2. The CDR3 region is CASSLMTSGGDEQFF. The CDR3 DNA is TGTGCCAGCAGCTTGATGACTAGCGGGGGGGATGAGCAGTTCTTC.

V is TRBV5-1 and J is TRBJ2-3; possibly TRBD2 for D (5 bases). V shed 0 bases and J shed 1 base, with 6 bases lying between them. Per the germline V gene, CDR1 is SGHRS and CDR2 is YFSETQ. This CDR3 has 14 residues. The CDR3 is CASSLDSGTDTQYF. The CDR3 nucleotides are TGCGCCAGCAGCTTGGATAGCGGCACAGATACGCAGTATTTT.

A note on this clone: The junction departs from germline at one end; a sequencing error may be responsible. This chain links TRBV7-7 with TRBJ1-1; possible D gene TRBD1, 5 bases. The CDR3 runs 15 residues. CDR1 is SSHAT, CDR2 FNYEAQ, per germline (reference sequence). CDR3 coding DNA: TGTGCTAGCACCCCAGTGGGGAGGGAGGGGACTGAAGCTTTCTTT. Residues: CASTPVGREGTEAFF.

This clone was detected only once. The V and J genes are TRBV9 and TRBJ2-2; D is unclear. The CDR3 loop spans 15 amino acids. Deletions cut 2 bases from V and 0 bases from J, with 8 bases between. The V gene's germline CDR1 is SGDLS and CDR2 YYNGEE. The CDR3 DNA follows: TGTGCCAGCAGCGTGAGAGGCTCGAACACCGGGGAGCTGTTTTTT. Protein product: CASSVRGSNTGELFF.

The chain carries TRBV7-9 and TRBJ2-2; 7 bases line up with TRBD1. The V gene's germline CDR1 is SEHNR and CDR2 FQNEAQ (reference sequence). V was clipped by 1 base and J by 7 bases; unmatched bases: 3. The CDR3 sequence is 14 residues long. Here the CDR3 reads CASSLDRGNGELFF. The CDR3 region has the DNA TGTGCCAGCAGCTTAGACAGGGGAAACGGGGAGCTGTTTTTT.

CDR3 in amino acids: CASSVTGRFDGYTF. CDR3 bases: TGTGCCAGCAGCGTAACAGGCCGGTTTGATGGCTACACCTTC. The chain couples TRBV9 to TRBJ1-2; D perhaps matches TRBD1 (5 bases). CDR3 length: 14 residues. Germline V gives CDR1 SGDLS, CDR2 YYNGEE. V shed 1 base and J shed 6 bases, with 13 bases lying between them.

The chain links TRBV19 to TRBJ1-2, with D possibly matching TRBD1 (6 bases). This CDR3 spans 13 amino acids. V shed 6 bases and J shed 8 bases, with 16 bases lying between them. Germline V gene sequence: CDR1 LNHDA, CDR2 SQIVND (reference sequence). The CDR3 loop is CASRGGGRHGYTF. CDR3 DNA sequence: TGTGCCAGTAGGGGCGGGGGGCGTCACGGCTACACCTTC.

This clone has a single count. The chain is built from TRBV19 and TRBJ2-6; TRBD1 aligns across 7 bases. Unmatched junction bases numbered 8, after V lost 5 bases and J lost 1 base. The germline V gene has CDR1 LNHDA and CDR2 SQIVND (reference sequence). This CDR3 is built from 17 residues. The CDR3 DNA reads TGTGCCAGTAGTTCAAGTTACAGGGGTTCTGGGGCCAACGTCCTGACTTTC. This gives the protein CASSSSYRGSGANVLTF.

CDR3 bases: TGTGCCAGTAGGGCACTTCGTCGGGACACAGATACGCAGTATTTT. Translating it yields CASRALRRDTDTQYF. This chain joins TRBV19 and TRBJ2-3; D is perhaps TRBD2 (5 bases). Trimming removed 6 bases at V and 2 bases at J, with 15 bases between. CDR1 and CDR2 from the germline V gene are LNHDA and SQIVND (reference sequence). The CDR3 sequence is 15 residues long.

The V gene is TRBV7-6, the J gene TRBJ1-4; possibly TRBD1 for D (5 bases). The germline gives CDR1 SGHVS, CDR2 FNYEAQ. V lost 5 bases and J 3 bases, leaving 13 bases between the germline ends. The CDR3 is 15 amino acids. DNA of the CDR3: TGTGCCAGCAGCCAAGGGACTAAAGCTAATGAAAAACTGTTTTTT. Residues: CASSQGTKANEKLFF.

The chain uses TRBV6-4 and TRBJ2-3; 7 positions agree with TRBD2. The CDR3 loop spans 16 amino acids. CDR1 and CDR2 (germline): MRHNA, SNTAGT. Trimming cost V 2 bases and J 3 bases; bases outside gene matches: 8. The chain's CDR3 is CASSDLGGRGTDTQYF. CDR3 in DNA: TGTGCCAGCAGTGACCTTGGCGGGAGAGGTACAGATACGCAGTATTTT.

For this clone: Germline and junction disagree at one end, which may indicate a read error. The chain couples TRBV18 to TRBJ1-6; maybe TRBD1 (5 bases). Per the germline V gene, CDR1 is KGHSH and CDR2 is LQKENI. This CDR3 is built from 14 residues. The CDR3 DNA reads TGTGCCAGCTCAAATGCAGGGACTAATTCCCCCCTCCACTTT. Translated, it gives CASSNAGTNSPLHF.

The gene calls are TRBV7-9 and TRBJ2-5; D perhaps matches TRBD2 (7 bases). The CDR3 has 16 residues. Trimming took off 1 base at V and 2 bases at J, with 14 bases between the two ends. Germline V CDR1 and CDR2: SEHNR, FQNEAQ (reference sequence). The chain's CDR3 is CASSLGLGGRQETQYF. The CDR3 DNA reads as TGTGCCAGCAGCTTAGGCCTGGGGGGGCGTCAAGAGACCCAGTACTTC.

This chain links TRBV7-9 with TRBJ1-5; the D is unclear. Trimming removed 5 bases at V and 3 bases at J, with 14 bases between. The germline V gene encodes CDR1 SEHNR and CDR2 FQNEAQ (reference sequence). CDR3 length: 15 amino acids. CDR3 DNA: TGTGCCAGCAGCGCGGAGACTACTTCCAATCAGCCCCAGCATTTT. Protein sequence: CASSAETTSNQPQHF.

This clone was detected only once. The genes are TRBV4-1 and TRBJ2-2, with 14 bases matching TRBD2. CDR3 length: 17 residues. CDR1 is MGHRA, CDR2 YSYEKL, per germline. Germline trimming cut 3 bases from V and 4 bases from J; bases unmatched to any gene: 4. CDR3 nucleotide sequence: TGCGCCAGCAGCCAGAGACTAGCGGGGGGGTTCACCGGGGAGCTGTTTTTT. This sequence encodes CASSQRLAGGFTGELFF.

The chain recombines TRBV10-1 with TRBJ1-2, with D tentatively TRBD1 (5 bases). CDR1 and CDR2 from the germline V gene are WNHNN and SYGVQD (reference sequence). The CDR3 contains 16 residues. Deletions cut 7 bases from V and 0 bases from J, with 18 bases between. The CDR3 DNA reads TGCGCCAGCAAGCTCAGGGAGGGGATAGCTAACTATGGCTACACCTTC. Its protein product is CASKLREGIANYGYTF.

A word on this clone: The junction departs from the called germline gene at one end, perhaps through a read error. This chain links TRBV27 with TRBJ1-1; 9 nucleotides align to TRBD1. The germline V gene has CDR1 MNHEY and CDR2 SMNVEV (reference sequence). This CDR3 is built from 12 residues. This chain's CDR3 is CASSTLTGGLIF. CDR3 in DNA: TGTGCCAGCAGTACCTTGACAGGGGGACTTATCTTT.

CDR3 sequence: CSFAPDTDTQYF. CDR3 DNA: TGTTCGTTCGCGCCCGATACAGATACGCAGTATTTT. The rearrangement uses TRBV30 and TRBJ2-3, with D unclear. The CDR3 is 12 residues long. Germline assignment: CDR1 GTSNPN and CDR2 SVGIG (reference sequence). Drawing the rest from reference TRBV30 and TRBJ2-3, the complete variable domain is SQTIHQWPATLVQPVGSPLSLECTVEGTSNPNLYWYRQAAGRGLQLLFYSVGIGQISSEVPQNLSASRPQDRQFILSSKKLLLSDSGFYLCSFAPDTDTQYFGPGTRLTVL.

The chain carries TRBV19 and TRBJ2-7, with TRBD2 matching over 8 bases. The CDR3 has 15 residues. With V trimmed by 2 bases and J by 3 bases, 6 bases remained unmatched. Per the germline V gene, CDR1 is LNHDA and CDR2 is SQIVND (reference sequence). CDR3 sequence reads: CASSISGGRHYEQYF. CDR3 in DNA: TGTGCCAGTAGTATAAGCGGGGGTAGACACTACGAGCAGTACTTC. Drawing the rest from reference TRBV19 and TRBJ2-7, the complete variable domain is DGGITQSPKYLFRKEGQNVTLSCEQNLNHDAMYWYRQDPGQGLRLIYYSQIVNDFQKGDIAEGYSVSREKKESFPLTVTSAQKNPTAFYLCASSISGGRHYEQYFGPGTRLTVT.

The genes are TRBV4-2 and TRBJ1-6; 7 bases line up with TRBD1. The CDR3 sequence is 15 residues long. J gave up 7 bases and V 1 base, and 4 bases lay outside the gene matches. Per germline, CDR1 LGHNA and CDR2 YNFKEQ. CDR3 region: CASSQGQGFNSPLHF. The CDR3 bases are TGTGCCAGCAGCCAAGGACAGGGATTCAATTCACCCCTCCACTTT.

This clone was seen just once. J is TRBJ2-7 and V is TRBV7-8; TRBD1 agrees at 7 bases. This CDR3 spans 13 amino acids. Germline V gives CDR1 SGHVS, CDR2 FQNEAQ. Trimming at V came to 6 bases and at J to 6 bases, leaving 8 bases not matched to a gene. The CDR3 nucleotides read TGTGCCAGCAGTTTGACAGGGATGGGCGAGCAGTACTTC. This translates into CASSLTGMGEQYF. The full variable domain, in which reference TRBV7-8 and TRBJ2-7 provide the parts outside the CDR3, is GAGVSQSPRYKVAKRGQDVALRCDPISGHVSLFWYQQALGQGPEFLTYFQNEAQLDKSGLPSDRFFAERPEGSVSTLKIQRTQQEDSAVYLCASSLTGMGEQYFGPGTRLTVT.

The chain uses TRBV7-2 and TRBJ2-7, with TRBD2 identical over 9 bases. The CDR3 contains 15 residues. Germline CDR1 SGHTA, CDR2 FQGNSA. Unmatched junction bases numbered 3, after V lost 0 bases and J lost 3 bases. CDR3 nucleotide sequence: TGTGCCAGCAGCTTAGCCGGGACTAGCAGCTACGAGCAGTACTTC. Its protein product is CASSLAGTSSYEQYF.

The gene calls are TRBV4-2 and TRBJ2-1; the D gene is possibly TRBD2 (6 bases). Between the trimmed V and J ends, which lost 4 bases and 2 bases, there was a span of 12 bases. From germline, CDR1 is LGHNA and CDR2 YNFKEQ. CDR3 length: 15 amino acids. The CDR3 bases are TGTGCCAGCAGCCTGCTAGCGCCCCCCTACAATGAGCAGTTCTTC. This sequence encodes CASSLLAPPYNEQFF.